The source of this TCR beta chain is a study of blood T cell repertoires in COVID-19. Overall study: Whether acute or convalescent, the COVID-19 samples came from the United States, Italy and Spain. Sources were T cells, B-cell-depleted T cells, or PBMCs; the material itself was cDNA or gDNA.

V shed 3 bases and J shed 5 bases, with 15 bases lying between them. This CDR3 has 15 residues. Germline-derived CDR1 and CDR2 are KGHDR and SFDVKD. Authors' methods: Reference gene primer amplification gave nucleated cell count estimates. TCRdb's copy holds only in-frame clones and misses some; the assay was immunoSEQ multiplex PCR. From that table come the V and J calls and clone size; the DNA was used to work out D and trimming. The table shows 200,000 to 250,000 clones, with 65% to 90% occurring only once. Sequencing was performed on peripheral blood. This clonotype originated in a woman aged 45-60 years with acute or convalescent COVID-19. This sequence joins TRBV24-1 and TRBJ1-1; D is perhaps TRBD1 (5 bases). The DNA of the CDR3 is TGTGCCACCAGTGATGGGGGACTTGGGAGGACTGAAGCTTTCTTT. Translation gives CATSDGGLGRTEAFF.